This T cell receptor beta chain was identified during a study of cytomegalovirus exposure and HLA in healthy donors. Study-wide results and limits: The authors later found TCR association rates varying by HLA locus, with DRB1 most and HLA-C fewest. An apparent linkage of common viral pathogens to several of the most significant clusters emerged in a later analysis. Later findings reportedly placed an Asian-associated ancestry cluster below the approximately 670-donor mean for N-insertions. Analysis was performed later, and it showed HLA-associated TCR beta chains to be more clonally expanded than equally common others.

The PCR employed 60 Vbeta primers together with 13 Jbeta primers. Sequenced by immunoSEQ multiplex PCR; TCRdb stores in-frame clones only, minus some. This table holds 74,000 or so clones, 78% found once. A note on this clone: The antigen is unknown.

V gave up 2 bases and J gave up 8 bases; unmatched junction bases: 7. The CDR3 sequence is 14 residues long. Germline CDR1 KGHSH, CDR2 LQKENI. The rearrangement links TRBV18 to TRBJ1-2; TRBD1 matches at 8 bases. The sequencing input was PBMCs. This TCR was recovered from a male donor in good health and CMV-seropositive. CDR3 nucleotide sequence: TGTGCCAGCTCACCAACAGACAGGGGCCGGGGCTACACCTTC. It encodes CASSPTDRGRGYTF.